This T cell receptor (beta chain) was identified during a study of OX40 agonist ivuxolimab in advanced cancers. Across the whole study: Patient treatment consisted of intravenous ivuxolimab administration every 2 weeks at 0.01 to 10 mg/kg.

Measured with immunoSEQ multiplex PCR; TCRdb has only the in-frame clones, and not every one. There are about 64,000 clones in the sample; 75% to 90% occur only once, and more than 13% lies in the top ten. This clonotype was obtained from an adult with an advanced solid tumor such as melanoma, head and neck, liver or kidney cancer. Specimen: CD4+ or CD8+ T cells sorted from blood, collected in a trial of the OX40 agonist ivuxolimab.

CDR3 in DNA: TGTGCCAGTAGTCCGGGACTAGCGGGAGAGCAGTTCTTC. As protein: CASSPGLAGEQFF. The chain carries TRBV19 and TRBJ2-1, with 13 bases that match TRBD2. V lost 5 bases and J lost 10; bases outside the gene matches: 2. Germline V gene data show CDR1 as LNHDA and CDR2 as SQIVND (reference sequence). The CDR3 has 13 residues.